These 9 T cell receptor beta chains were all obtained from the same sample, sequenced in a study of T cells after yellow fever vaccination. One entry per CDR3 protein results from TCRdb running MiXCR on the 5' RACE reads. The table has 300,000 to 350,000 distinct CDR3 sequences, 4% seen once. The source was PBMCs, collected 5 days after the yellow fever booster vaccination. The origin of the receptors is a man in his late teens or twenties who received the YFV17D yellow fever vaccine.

The rearrangement links TRBV5-6 to TRBJ1-2; no definite D call. CDR1 and CDR2 from the germline V gene are SGHDT and YYEEEE. V shed 3 bases and J shed 0 bases, with 9 bases lying between them. CDR3 length: 14 residues. The chain's CDR3 is CASSSDGPNYGYTF. The CDR3 coding sequence is TGTGCCAGCAGCTCCGACGGACCTAACTATGGCTACACCTTC.

This clonotype was detected a few times. The V call is TRBV6-5, the J call TRBJ2-2; D is perhaps TRBD1 or TRBD2 (6 bases each). V lost 4 bases, J lost 6 bases, and 15 bases lay in between. The CDR3 length is 15 residues. CDR1 is MNHEY and CDR2 is SVGAGI in the germline V gene. CDR3 in amino acids: CASSWIGGGPGELFF. The CDR3 bases are TGTGCCAGCAGTTGGATCGGAGGGGGGCCCGGGGAGCTGTTTTTT.

This clonotype was seen repeatedly, ten times or more. The rearrangement links TRBV7-2 to TRBJ1-6; 9 bases agree with TRBD1. V was clipped by 5 bases and J by 8 bases; unmatched bases: 4. CDR3 length: 14 amino acids. CDR1 is SGHTA, CDR2 FQGNSA, per germline. The CDR3 here is CASSRRQGDSPLHF. DNA of the CDR3: TGTGCCAGCAGCCGGCGACAGGGGGATTCACCCCTCCACTTT.

The rearrangement uses TRBV4-3 and TRBJ2-3; TRBD2 might be the D (5 bases). Per germline, CDR1 LGHNA and CDR2 YSLEER. V lost 0 bases and J lost 6, with 16 bases in between. This CDR3 region has 16 residues. This chain's CDR3 is CASSQDLASGWDTQYF. DNA for the CDR3: TGCGCCAGCAGCCAAGATCTAGCTAGTGGCTGGGATACGCAGTATTTT.

This clonotype was observed many times. Written as DNA, the CDR3 is TGTGCCAGCAGGGTGAACACTGAAGCTTTCTTT. Translating it yields CASRVNTEAFF. The rearrangement links TRBV27 to TRBJ1-1, with unresolved D. This CDR3 spans 11 amino acids. Germline assignment: CDR1 MNHEY and CDR2 SMNVEV (reference sequence). The V gene lost 6 bases and the J gene lost 0 bases, with 2 bases spanning the gap.

This clonotype was detected a few times. The CDR3 loop reads CASSLDPSFGQGGQDTQYF. In DNA, the CDR3 is TGTGCCAGCAGCTTAGATCCATCTTTTGGACAGGGGGGCCAAGATACGCAGTATTTT. This sequence joins TRBV11-2 and TRBJ2-3, with 10 bases aligning to TRBD1. Germline CDR1 is SGHAT and CDR2 is FQNNGV. This CDR3 region has 19 residues. Trimming at V came to 0 bases and at J to 5 bases, leaving 14 bases not matched to a gene.

This clonotype was counted ten times or more. The V and J genes are TRBV12-3 or TRBV12-4 and TRBJ1-1, with a weak D call TRBD1 (5 bases). This CDR3 has 14 amino acids. V lost 6 bases to trimming and J lost 3 bases, with 14 bases between them. CDR3 DNA sequence: TGTGCCAGCAGCCCCCGGGCAGGGTACACTGAAGCTTTCTTT. Amino acid sequence: CASSPRAGYTEAFF.

The sample holds a few counts of this clonotype. The chain employs TRBV18 and TRBJ1-5; D unclear. With 2 bases removed from V and 9 bases from J, the gap between germline ends came to 8 bases. The germline gives CDR1 KGHSH, CDR2 LQKENI. The CDR3 covers 12 residues. CDR3 in DNA: TGTGCCAGCTCACCAGATCAGGCGCCCCAGCATTTT. Translated, it gives CASSPDQAPQHF. The full variable domain, its missing parts supplied by reference TRBV18 and TRBJ1-5, is NAGVMQNPRHLVRRRGQEARLRCSPMKGHSHVYWYRQLPEEGLKFMVYLQKENIIDESGMPKERFSAEFPKEGPSILRIQQVVRGDSAAYFCASSPDQAPQHFGDGTRLSIL.

This clonotype was seen only a few times. The rearrangement uses TRBV25-1 and TRBJ2-5; TRBD1 is a possible D gene (6 bases). CDR1 MGHDK and CDR2 SYGVNS come from the germline V gene. Trimming removed 3 bases at V and 5 bases at J, with 13 bases between. The CDR3 runs 14 residues. CDR3 region: CASSDRTGLETQYF. DNA for the CDR3: TGTGCCAGCAGTGACCGAACAGGGCTGGAGACCCAGTACTTC. Combining the CDR3 with reference TRBV25-1 and TRBJ2-5 gives the whole variable domain EADIYQTPRYLVIGTGKKITLECSQTMGHDKMYWYQQDPGMELHLIHYSYGVNSTEKGDLSSESTVSRIRTEHFPLTLESARPSHTSQYLCASSDRTGLETQYFGPGTRLLVL.